This T cell receptor (beta chain) was captured in a study of blood T cell repertoires in COVID-19. Study as a whole: Collection of acute and convalescent COVID-19 samples took place in the United States, Italy and Spain. T cells, B-cell-depleted T cells, or PBMCs supplied cDNA or gDNA.

V shed 5 bases and J shed 8 bases, with 16 bases lying between them. Germline assignment: CDR1 MNHNY and CDR2 SVGAGI (reference sequence). This CDR3 spans 14 amino acids. In the authors' methods: Amplified reference gene primers provided the basis for estimating nucleated cell counts. TCRdb's table, derived via immunoSEQ multiplex PCR, lists solely in-frame clones and lacks some. The DNA was the basis for D and trimming; V, J and clone size are from that table. The table records approximately 80,000 clones, more than 75% of them present only once. The sequenced sample consisted of peripheral blood. The sequence derives from a middle-aged man with acute or convalescent COVID-19. The chain employs TRBV6-6 and TRBJ2-4; maybe TRBD2 (6 bases). As DNA, the CDR3 is TGTGCCAGCAGTCGCCTGGATAGGGAGGACATTCAGTACTTC. This gives the protein CASSRLDREDIQYF.